Below are 2 T cell receptor beta chains sequenced from a single sample in a study of cytotoxic CD8 clonotypes in ibrutinib-treated CLL (dated by TCRdb to about 2021). Libraries were built with the immunoSEQ multiplex PCR assay. This is the immuneACCESS table as TCRdb keeps it, with only in-frame sequences that have V and J called. A part of the clones is gone; compared with another copy, unresolved V genes explain less than half, and the rest is unexplained. The sample data list approximately 160,000 clones, and over 75% of these were observed just once. The ten largest account for around 2.7% of the sample. In light of the paper, this sample's time point label describes: progressive disease on ibrutinib. Specimen: PBMCs, collected at disease progression, from a patient treated with ibrutinib. The receptors come from a human donor with chronic lymphocytic leukemia.

The rearrangement links TRBV9 to TRBJ2-1, with D maybe TRBD1 (5 bases). This CDR3 comprises 14 residues. Germline assignment: CDR1 SGDLS and CDR2 YYNGEE. Deletions cut 0 bases from V and 3 bases from J, with 7 bases between. CDR3 bases: TGTGCCAGCAGCGTAGCAGGGATCTACAATGAGCAGTTCTTC. Protein: CASSVAGIYNEQFF.

The chain joins TRBV28 to TRBJ2-5; D unresolved. Looked up from germline, CDR1 is MDHEN and CDR2 is SYDVKM. V dropped 6 bases and J dropped 6 bases, with 11 bases sitting between them. The CDR3 covers 12 residues. This chain's CDR3 is CASRSLLKTQYF. CDR3 nucleotides: TGTGCCAGCAGGTCCCTGCTGAAGACCCAGTACTTC.